A single sample is the source of the 27 T cell receptor beta chains below, sequenced in a study of CD8+CD57+ T cells in acquired aplastic anemia. An expansion of CD8+CD57+ cells by flow cytometry had been shown in patients chosen for sequencing. Profiles of TCR beta VDJ and CDR3 were generated from a genomic DNA template. TCRdb reprocessed the reads with MiXCR, giving one entry per CDR3 protein. The sample has around 180,000 distinct CDR3 sequences, less than 50% seen once. Specimen: sorted CD4+, CD8+, or CD8+CD57+ T cells (not recorded which) from PBMCs. All receptors derive from a human donor with aplastic anemia.

The rearrangement links TRBV5-6 to TRBJ1-1; D might be TRBD1 (5 bases). Per germline, CDR1 SGHDT and CDR2 YYEEEE. This CDR3 has 17 amino acids. Trimming pared 4 bases from V and 3 bases from J, leaving 22 bases between. The DNA of the CDR3 is TGTGCCAGCAGCCCCGCTGGCCAGGGTTTTATGGACACTGAAGCTTTCTTT. This gives the protein CASSPAGQGFMDTEAFF.

The V gene is TRBV7-6, the J gene TRBJ1-2; D is possibly TRBD1 (5 bases). V lost 1 base and J 6 bases, leaving 12 bases between the germline ends. Germline CDR1 SGHVS, CDR2 FNYEAQ. The CDR3 extends over 14 amino acids. CDR3 loop: CASSLDQGSDGYTF. CDR3 nucleotide sequence: TGTGCCAGCAGCTTAGACCAGGGATCGGATGGCTACACCTTC.

A few counts support this clonotype. It may be a read error: a sequence one base away is much more abundant. The chain combines TRBV7-2 with TRBJ1-2, with 8 bases aligning to TRBD1. The germline V gene has CDR1 SGHTA and CDR2 FQGNSA. This CDR3 comprises 17 residues. Here the CDR3 reads CARSLASGTGDNYGYTF. The CDR3 coding sequence is TGTGCCCGCAGCTTAGCCTCCGGGACAGGTGATAACTATGGCTACACCTTC.

This chain uses TRBV11-3 with TRBJ2-2, with TRBD1 as a possible D gene (5 bases). V was cut by 7 bases and J by 4 bases, with 10 bases left in between. Germline V lookup: CDR1 SGHNT, CDR2 YENEEA. CDR3 length: 13 residues. CDR3 region: CASKQASTGELFF. CDR3 DNA: TGTGCCAGCAAACAGGCTAGCACCGGGGAGCTGTTTTTT.

In its sample, this clonotype was seen many times. The chain has TRBV6-1 and TRBJ2-5; D gene ambiguous. V dropped 6 bases and J dropped 2 bases, with 10 bases sitting between them. CDR3 length: 13 amino acids. Germline loops: CDR1 MNHNS, CDR2 SASEGT. CDR3 DNA sequence: TGTGCCAGCAGCTGGAGCCTTCAAGAGACCCAGTACTTC. It codes for CASSWSLQETQYF.

With respect to this clonotype: It may be a read error: a sequence one base away is much more abundant. V usage is TRBV5-1 and J usage is TRBJ1-1; D gene uncertain. There are 13 residues in the CDR3. Germline V gene data show CDR1 as SGHRS and CDR2 as YFSETQ. Between the trimmed V and J ends, which lost 3 bases and 6 bases, there was a span of 12 bases. CDR3 residues: CASSYSRGAEAFF. The CDR3 DNA is TGCGCCAGCAGCTACTCGAGAGGCGCTGAAGCTTTCTTT.

The V gene is TRBV6-5, the J gene TRBJ2-3, with 8 bases identical to TRBD1. V was clipped by 4 bases and J by 0 bases; unmatched bases: 6. Germline values: CDR1 MNHEY, CDR2 SVGAGI. The CDR3 spans 16 residues. The CDR3 loop reads CASSSRTGFSTDTQYF. Written as DNA, the CDR3 is TGTGCCAGCAGTTCCCGGACAGGGTTTAGCACAGATACGCAGTATTTT.

This chain uses TRBV30 with TRBJ2-7; 9 nucleotides agree with TRBD2. V was pared by 2 bases and J by 4 bases, with 9 bases of the junction left unmatched. Germline V lookup: CDR1 GTSNPN, CDR2 SVGIG (reference sequence). There are 15 residues in the CDR3. For the CDR3, the DNA is TGTGCCTGGAGTCCCCCGGCTAGCGGGGTTTACGAGCAGTACTTC. Amino acids: CAWSPPASGVYEQYF.

For this clonotype: This clone may be a read error of a much larger clone one base away. The chain combines TRBV10-2 with TRBJ2-1; 8 nucleotides line up with TRBD1. This CDR3 region has 14 residues. Looked up from germline, CDR1 is WSHSY and CDR2 is SAAADI. With V trimmed by 6 bases and J by 6 bases, 7 bases remained unmatched. The CDR3 protein is CASSGQGTCNEQFF. DNA for the CDR3: TGCGCCAGCAGCGGACAGGGCACCTGCAATGAGCAGTTCTTC.

This clonotype was seen repeatedly, ten times or more. The chain couples TRBV3-1 to TRBJ2-2, with 7 bases lining up with TRBD1. The CDR3 loop spans 16 amino acids. Trimming at V came to 1 base and at J to 0 bases, leaving 2 bases not matched to a gene. Germline CDR1 reads LGHDT; CDR2 reads YNNKEL (reference sequence). Here the CDR3 reads CASSQVGGANTGELFF. The DNA of the CDR3 is TGTGCCAGCAGCCAAGTAGGGGGCGCGAACACCGGGGAGCTGTTTTTT. Looking up the rest from reference TRBV3-1 and TRBJ2-2 gives the full variable domain: DTAVSQTPKYLVTQMGNDKSIKCEQNLGHDTMYWYKQDSKKFLKIMFSYNNKELIINETVPNRFSPKSPDKAHLNLHINSLELGDSAVYFCASSQVGGANTGELFFGEGSRLTVL.

This clonotype was observed a handful of times. The chain employs TRBV3-1 and TRBJ1-2; TRBD1 agrees at 7 bases. CDR3 length equals 15 residues. V was clipped by 7 bases and J by 4 bases; unmatched bases: 12. CDR1 is LGHDT, CDR2 YNNKEL, per germline (reference sequence). CDR3 bases: TGTGCCAGCAAAAGAGGAACAGGGGATGCCTATGGCTACACCTTC. This sequence encodes CASKRGTGDAYGYTF. The variable domain in full, with the rest retrieved from reference TRBV3-1 and TRBJ1-2, is DTAVSQTPKYLVTQMGNDKSIKCEQNLGHDTMYWYKQDSKKFLKIMFSYNNKELIINETVPNRFSPKSPDKAHLNLHINSLELGDSAVYFCASKRGTGDAYGYTFGSGTRLTVV.

This clonotype appeared many times. The chain carries TRBV5-4 and TRBJ2-3, with D perhaps TRBD2 (6 bases). V lost 0 bases, J lost 0 bases, and 11 bases lay in between. Germline CDR1 is SGHNT and CDR2 is YYREEE (reference sequence). CDR3 size: 16 residues. The CDR3 DNA is TGTGCCAGCAGCTTGGGCGTCGCGGGGAGCACAGATACGCAGTATTTT. Amino acids: CASSLGVAGSTDTQYF.

The rearrangement links TRBV7-2 to TRBJ2-4, with 9 bases fitting TRBD1. In germline, CDR1 is SGHTA, CDR2 FQGNSA. This CDR3 has 17 amino acids. The junction had 9 bases not matched to a gene; V was cut back by 5 bases and J by 1 base. The DNA of the CDR3 is TGTGCCAGCAGCCCGGGGACAGGGTCGGTGGCCAAAAACATTCAGTACTTC. It yields the protein CASSPGTGSVAKNIQYF. Based on the CDR3 plus reference TRBV7-2 and TRBJ2-4, the full variable domain is GAGVSQSPSNKVTEKGKDVELRCDPISGHTALYWYRQSLGQGLEFLIYFQGNSAPDKSGLPSDRFSAERTGGSVSTLTIQRTQQEDSAVYLCASSPGTGSVAKNIQYFGAGTRLSVL.

In this sample, this clonotype turned up many times. This chain links TRBV29-1 with TRBJ2-2; TRBD2 matches at 16 bases. This CDR3 comprises 16 residues. V gave up 7 bases and J gave up 2 bases; unmatched junction bases: 4. In germline, CDR1 is SQVTM, CDR2 ANQGSEA. Written as DNA, the CDR3 is TGCAGCGGGGGACTAGCGGGAGGGAAAAACACCGGGGAGCTGTTTTTT. This sequence encodes CSGGLAGGKNTGELFF.

This sequence joins TRBV10-3 and TRBJ2-3, with TRBD2 matching 8 bases. Germline CDR1 ENHRY, CDR2 SYGVKD. This CDR3 region has 17 residues. The junction had 13 bases not matched to a gene; V was cut back by 4 bases and J by 4 bases. The CDR3 sequence: CAISGPDSGGSSDTQYF. The CDR3 nucleotides read TGTGCCATCAGTGGGCCGGACAGCGGGGGCAGTTCAGATACGCAGTATTTT.

Regarding this clonotype: A much larger clone differs by one base, so this may be a read error. The chain is built from TRBV4-1 and TRBJ1-6, with unresolved D. CDR3 size: 14 residues. Per the germline V gene, CDR1 is MGHRA and CDR2 is YSYEKL. V was clipped by 0 bases and J by 8 bases, with 8 bases between them. The DNA for the CDR3 is TGCGCCAGCAGCCAAGAAGTAAATGATTCACCCCTCCACTTT. This translates into CASSQEVNDSPLHF.

This sequence joins TRBV24-1 and TRBJ1-5; 8 bases agree with TRBD1. Germline lookup yields CDR1 KGHDR and CDR2 SFDVKD. CDR3 length: 16 residues. Losses at the gene ends were 3 bases for V and 1 base for J; bases not matched to a gene: 4. The CDR3 here is CATSDPRTGSNQPQHF. DNA for the CDR3: TGTGCCACCAGTGATCCCCGGACAGGGAGCAATCAGCCCCAGCATTTT.

This clonotype was picked up many times. The J gene is TRBJ1-6, the V gene TRBV24-1; no clear D. CDR3 length: 11 residues. Germline V gene lookup returns CDR1 KGHDR and CDR2 SFDVKD. With 2 bases removed from V and 8 bases from J, the gap between germline ends came to 0 bases. The CDR3 DNA reads as TGTGCCACCAGTGATTATTCACCCCTCCACTTT. This codes for CATSDYSPLHF.

This clonotype was recorded at least ten times. The CDR3 reads CATRPAGTSGGRNIQYF. CDR3 sequence (DNA): TGTGCCACTCGACCTGCTGGGACTAGCGGGGGCCGGAACATTCAGTACTTC. The gene calls are TRBV19 and TRBJ2-4; 14 nucleotides line up with TRBD2. Germline-derived CDR1 and CDR2 are LNHDA and SQIVND (reference sequence). The CDR3 extends over 17 amino acids. V dropped 10 bases and J dropped 7; count of bases not matched to a gene: 15.

This clonotype was seen a single time. This chain joins TRBV2 and TRBJ1-2; possibly TRBD1 for D (5 bases). Germline loops: CDR1 SNHLY, CDR2 FYNNEI. V was trimmed by 6 bases and J by 4 bases, leaving 15 bases between them. CDR3 length: 14 residues. The CDR3 sequence: CASSQGQGPYGYTF. CDR3 coding DNA: TGTGCCAGCAGCCAAGGGCAGGGACCCTATGGCTACACCTTC.

The chain recombines TRBV7-7 with TRBJ2-3; tentative D call: TRBD1 (5 bases). Germline V lookup: CDR1 SSHAT, CDR2 FNYEAQ (reference sequence). V was pared by 3 bases and J by 4 bases, with 8 bases between. This CDR3 comprises 13 residues. The CDR3 loop reads CASSFDRADTQYF. For the CDR3, the DNA is TGTGCCAGCAGCTTTGACAGAGCAGATACGCAGTATTTT.

This sequence joins TRBV12-3 or TRBV12-4 and TRBJ2-3; TRBD2 is a possible D gene (6 bases). The germline V and J ends were trimmed by 6 bases and 4 bases, with 8 bases remaining between them. This CDR3 is built from 12 residues. In DNA form, the CDR3 reads TGTGCCAGCAGCACGGGGGCAGATACGCAGTATTTT. Amino acids: CASSTGADTQYF.

The rearrangement uses TRBV19 and TRBJ2-4; 9 bases line up with TRBD1. The junction had 7 bases not matched to a gene; V was cut back by 1 base and J by 15 bases. From germline, CDR1 is LNHDA and CDR2 SQIVND (reference sequence). This CDR3 contains 13 residues. In DNA form, the CDR3 reads TGTGCCAGTAGTATAGTGGGACAGGGTGTTCTGTACTTC. Amino acid sequence: CASSIVGQGVLYF. The full variable domain, with the rest looked up from reference TRBV19 and TRBJ2-4, is DGGITQSPKYLFRKEGQNVTLSCEQNLNHDAMYWYRQDPGQGLRLIYYSQIVNDFQKGDIAEGYSVSREKKESFPLTVTSAQKNPTAFYLCASSIVGQGVLYFGAGTRLSVL.

This clonotype was counted many times. The V call is TRBV20-1, the J call TRBJ2-1; D is unclear. The ends were cut back, 3 bases at V and 3 bases at J, with 12 bases in the middle. The CDR3 is made up of 14 amino acids. The germline V gene has CDR1 DFQATT and CDR2 SNEGSKA (reference sequence). The CDR3 DNA follows: TGCAGTGCTAGCGAATTGACTGACTACAATGAGCAGTTCTTC. Residues: CSASELTDYNEQFF.

This chain connects TRBV24-1 to TRBJ2-6; 7 bases are shared with TRBD1. V was pared by 4 bases and J by 8 bases, with 7 bases of the junction left unmatched. This CDR3 contains 15 residues. Looked up from germline, CDR1 is KGHDR and CDR2 is SFDVKD. The DNA of the CDR3 is TGTGCCACCAGTGAACGACAGGGTACAACCAACGTCCTGACTTTC. Translating it yields CATSERQGTTNVLTF.

This clonotype has at least ten counts. This chain uses TRBV29-1 with TRBJ2-7; either TRBD1 or TRBD2 may fit D (5 bases each). The CDR3 is 12 amino acids. Germline V gene data show CDR1 as SQVTM and CDR2 as ANQGSEA. This CDR3 reads CSHRGPRDEQYF. The CDR3 nucleotides read TGCAGTCATAGGGGCCCGCGGGACGAGCAGTACTTC.

The chain employs TRBV24-1 and TRBJ2-1, with 10 bases that match TRBD2. The CDR3 consists of 14 residues. V was clipped by 7 bases and J by 4 bases; unmatched bases: 3. Germline CDR1 is KGHDR and CDR2 is SFDVKD. For the CDR3, the DNA is TGTGCCACCAGAGGGACTAGCGAGTACAATGAGCAGTTCTTC. This encodes CATRGTSEYNEQFF.